This TCR beta chain appears in the sequencing data of a study of blood T cell repertoires in COVID-19. At the level of the study: Nucleic acid was either cDNA or gDNA, and it came from T cells, B-cell-depleted T cells, or PBMCs.

Libraries were prepared by immunoSEQ multiplex PCR; TCRdb keeps only in-frame clonotypes and omits some of them. This repertoire shows hundreds of thousands of clones, about 88% found once; its top ten account for 1.4% to 1.5%. Categorization into cohorts depended on clinical history that participants reported. A PCR-confirmed or clinician-diagnosed COVID-19 case had contacted exposed participants within 2 weeks of entry. Germline V CDR1 and CDR2: ENHRY, SYGVKD. The germline V and J ends were trimmed by 0 bases and 8 bases, with 17 bases remaining between them. CDR3 length: 16 residues. The V and J genes are TRBV10-3 and TRBJ2-1; D is ambiguous. Source material: PBMCs or T cells enriched from blood (not recorded which). This clonotype originated in a woman aged 18-29 years who had been exposed to COVID-19. CDR3 DNA: TGTGCCATCAGTGAGTCGAGTGGTGCCCGGGTAGATGAGCAGTTCTTC. Translating it yields CAISESSGARVDEQFF.